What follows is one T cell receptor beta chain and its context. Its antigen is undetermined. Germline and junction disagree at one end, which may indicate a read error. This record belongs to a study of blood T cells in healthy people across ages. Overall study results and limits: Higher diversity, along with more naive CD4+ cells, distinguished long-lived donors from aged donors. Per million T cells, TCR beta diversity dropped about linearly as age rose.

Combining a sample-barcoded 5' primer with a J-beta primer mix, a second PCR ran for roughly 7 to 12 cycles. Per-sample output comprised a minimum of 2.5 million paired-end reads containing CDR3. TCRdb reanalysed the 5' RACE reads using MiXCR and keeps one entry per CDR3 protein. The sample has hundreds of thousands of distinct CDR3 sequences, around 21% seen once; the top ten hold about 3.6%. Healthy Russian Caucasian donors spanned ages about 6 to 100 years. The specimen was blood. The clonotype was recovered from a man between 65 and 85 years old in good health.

The CDR3 is CSARETGPTVCEQYF. The CDR3 DNA follows: TGCAGTGCTCGAGAGACAGGTCCGACAGTCTGCGAGCAGTACTTC. The V gene is TRBV20-1, the J gene TRBJ2-7; possible D gene TRBD1, 6 bases. The germline V gene has CDR1 DFQATT and CDR2 SNEGSKA (reference sequence). The CDR3 runs 15 residues.